The clone carrying this T cell receptor (beta chain) was counted between two and nine times. TCRdb recomputed calls from the 5' RACE reads with MiXCR, one row per CDR3 protein. In the table there are 500,000 to 700,000 distinct CDR3 sequences, roughly 6.6% of which are singletons. The sample is drawn from a study of identical twins. This CDR3 spans 12 amino acids. V lost 7 bases to trimming and J lost 1 base, with 8 bases between them. The germline gives CDR1 SGHDT, CDR2 YYEEEE. This sample also belongs to another study, concerning yellow fever vaccine responses in identical twins.

This receptor was taken from a woman in her late teens or twenties in good health. Sequencing was performed on PBMCs. The chain links TRBV5-6 to TRBJ2-5, with D possibly matching TRBD2 (5 bases). The CDR3 sequence is CASHGVQETQYF. The DNA for the CDR3 is TGTGCCAGCCACGGGGTCCAAGAGACCCAGTACTTC.